These T cell receptor beta chains were read from a single sample in a study of T cell repertoires in cytomegalovirus infection. TCRdb redid the calling of the reads with MiXCR, one entry per CDR3 protein. The table lists around 300,000 distinct CDR3 sequences, around 25% of them singletons, with roughly 14% in the top ten. The sample consisted of PBMCs. These receptors were obtained from a human donor in good health (CMV status not recorded). Some clones in this sample may be carry-over from other donors' samples. Each CDR3 is given with its conserved first and last residue. The D gene is left open where the match is weak. Expanded clones are given a class, and other clones once, few, many or no size at all.

>.|TRBV5-1|.|TRBJ2-1
CASSLGSGPDNEQFF
TGCGCCAGCAGCTTGGGCAGCGGACCAGATAATGAGCAGTTCTTC
>many|TRBV12-3/TRBV12-4|.|TRBJ2-3
CASSWAANTDTQYF
TGTGCCAGCAGTTGGGCCGCTAACACAGATACGCAGTATTTT
>.|TRBV29-1|.|TRBJ1-2
CSVESPGSYTF
TGCAGCGTTGAAAGCCCGGGGAGCTACACCTTC
>few|TRBV4-3|TRBD2|TRBJ2-4
CASSQEPAGEGNIQYF
TGCGCCAGCAGCCAAGAACCAGCGGGAGAGGGAAACATTCAGTACTTC
>.|TRBV7-8|.|TRBJ2-2
CASSPSPGGNTGELFF
TGTGCCAGCAGCCCCTCCCCGGGTGGGAACACCGGGGAGCTGTTTTTT
>few|TRBV7-2|.|TRBJ2-7
CASSLASGGSYEQYF
TGTGCCAGCAGCTTAGCTTCTGGGGGATCCTACGAGCAGTACTTC
>few|TRBV19|.|TRBJ2-2
CASRRAVNTGELFF
TGTGCCAGCCGGCGGGCGGTGAACACCGGGGAGCTGTTTTTT
>few|TRBV12-3/TRBV12-4|.|TRBJ2-7
CASSPTWLPTYEQYF
TGTGCCAGCAGCCCTACGTGGCTACCTACTTACGAGCAGTACTTC
>.|TRBV25-1|TRBD1|TRBJ2-7
CASSAPDRAPSYEQYF
TGTGCCAGCAGTGCCCCCGACAGGGCGCCTTCCTACGAGCAGTACTTC
>many|TRBV6-5|.|TRBJ2-5
CASNRAPTIQETQYF
TGTGCCAGCAATCGAGCGCCAACAATCCAAGAGACCCAGTACTTC
>many|TRBV7-2|TRBD1|TRBJ1-1
CASSKPRTGDTEAFF
TGTGCCAGCAGCAAGCCTCGGACAGGGGACACTGAAGCTTTCTTT
>few|TRBV7-2|.|TRBJ1-5
CASSLVRSGPQHF
TGTGCCAGCAGCTTAGTCAGGAGTGGGCCCCAGCATTTT
>.|TRBV20-1|.|TRBJ2-5
CSAPRVAVGETQYF
TGCAGTGCTCCTCGGGTAGCTGTGGGTGAGACCCAGTACTTC
>many|TRBV7-2|TRBD1|TRBJ2-2
CASSLTGAGTGELFF
TGTGCCAGCAGCTTGACAGGGGCCGGCACCGGGGAGCTGTTTTTT
>few|TRBV7-9|.|TRBJ1-6
CASSLGAGVLNSPLHF
TGTGCCAGCAGCTTAGGGGCCGGGGTCCTGAATTCACCCCTCCACTTT
>.|TRBV20-1|.|TRBJ1-1
CSASFGVGTEAFF
TGCAGTGCTAGTTTCGGGGTGGGCACTGAAGCTTTCTTT
>many|TRBV7-8|.|TRBJ1-3
CASSFRARQGGNTIYF
TGTGCCAGCAGCTTTAGGGCCAGGCAGGGAGGAAACACCATATATTTT
>few|TRBV7-2|TRBD1|TRBJ2-5
CASSLDRTGGWETQYF
TGTGCCAGCAGCTTAGATCGGACAGGGGGCTGGGAGACCCAGTACTTC
>.|TRBV4-1|.|TRBJ2-2
CASSSANRGFTGELFF
TGCGCCAGCAGCTCAGCAAACCGAGGGTTTACCGGGGAGCTGTTTTTT
>few|TRBV7-2|TRBD1|TRBJ1-3
CASSLGPGQISGNTIYF
TGTGCCAGCAGCTTGGGTCCGGGACAGATCTCTGGAAACACCATATATTTT
>.|TRBV5-1|TRBD1|TRBJ2-1
CASSPAGQGHNEQFF
TGCGCCAGCAGCCCGGCGGGACAGGGCCACAATGAGCAGTTCTTC
>.|TRBV6-2/TRBV6-3|.|TRBJ2-3
CASTIPGRRGTDTQYF
TGTGCCAGCACTATACCGGGACGAAGAGGGACAGATACGCAGTATTTT
>few|TRBV7-9|.|TRBJ1-2
CASSKSSGRASYGYTF
TGTGCCAGCAGCAAATCCTCGGGACGCGCCTCCTATGGCTACACCTTC
>.|TRBV14|TRBD1|TRBJ2-7
CASSHRSWGQGATHPMKQYF
TGTGCCAGCAGCCACCGCTCCTGGGGACAGGGGGCGACCCACCCTATGAAGCAGTACTTC
>few|TRBV28|.|TRBJ1-1
CASSSVSMNTEAFF
TGTGCCAGCAGTTCGGTCTCAATGAACACTGAAGCTTTCTTT
>.|TRBV6-5|TRBD1|TRBJ2-7
CATKQGANYEQYF
TGTGCCACCAAACAGGGGGCGAACTACGAGCAGTACTTC
>few|TRBV29-1|.|TRBJ2-2
CSARQVPNTGELFF
TGCAGCGCGAGGCAGGTGCCGAACACCGGGGAGCTGTTTTTT
>.|TRBV12-3/TRBV12-4|.|TRBJ1-5
CASSFTGSQPQHF
TGTGCCAGCAGTTTTACAGGGAGCCAGCCCCAGCATTTT
>.|TRBV12-3/TRBV12-4|.|TRBJ2-5
CASSYWTDLRETQYF
TGTGCCAGCAGTTACTGGACGGACCTCCGGGAGACCCAGTACTTC
>.|TRBV20-1|TRBD2|TRBJ2-2
CSARREAGELFF
TGCAGTGCTAGACGGGAGGCCGGGGAGCTGTTTTTT
>few|TRBV6-6|TRBD2|TRBJ2-7
CASRSELAGTYEQYF
TGTGCCAGCAGGAGCGAACTAGCGGGGACCTACGAGCAGTACTTC